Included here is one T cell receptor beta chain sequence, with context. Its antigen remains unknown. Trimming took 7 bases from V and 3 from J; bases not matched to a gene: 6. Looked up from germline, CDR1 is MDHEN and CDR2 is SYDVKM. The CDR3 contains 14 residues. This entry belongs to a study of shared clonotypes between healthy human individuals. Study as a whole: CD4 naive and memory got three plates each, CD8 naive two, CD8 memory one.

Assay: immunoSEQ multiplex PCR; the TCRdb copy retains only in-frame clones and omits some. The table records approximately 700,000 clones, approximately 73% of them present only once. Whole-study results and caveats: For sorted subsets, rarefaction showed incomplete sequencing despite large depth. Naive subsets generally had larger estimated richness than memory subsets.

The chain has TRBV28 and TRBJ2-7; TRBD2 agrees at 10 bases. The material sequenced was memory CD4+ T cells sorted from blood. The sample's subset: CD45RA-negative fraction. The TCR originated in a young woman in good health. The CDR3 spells CASMSPSGSYEQYF. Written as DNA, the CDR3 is TGTGCCAGCATGTCTCCTAGCGGGAGCTACGAGCAGTACTTC.